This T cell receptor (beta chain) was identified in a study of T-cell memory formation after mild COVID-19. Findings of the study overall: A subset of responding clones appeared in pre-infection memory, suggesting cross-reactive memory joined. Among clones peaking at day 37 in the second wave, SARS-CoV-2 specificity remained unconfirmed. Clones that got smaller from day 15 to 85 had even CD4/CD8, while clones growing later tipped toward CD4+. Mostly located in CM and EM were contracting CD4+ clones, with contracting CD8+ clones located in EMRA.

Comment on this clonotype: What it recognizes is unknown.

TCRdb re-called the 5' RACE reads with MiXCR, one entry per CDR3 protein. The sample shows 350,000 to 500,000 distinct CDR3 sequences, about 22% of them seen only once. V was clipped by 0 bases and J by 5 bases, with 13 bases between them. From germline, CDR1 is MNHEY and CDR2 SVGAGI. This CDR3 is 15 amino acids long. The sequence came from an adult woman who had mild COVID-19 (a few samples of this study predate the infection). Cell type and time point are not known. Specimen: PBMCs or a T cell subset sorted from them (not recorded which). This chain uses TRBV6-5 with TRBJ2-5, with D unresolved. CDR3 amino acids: CASSYSNMGWETQYF. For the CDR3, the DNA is TGTGCCAGCAGTTACTCGAACATGGGATGGGAGACCCAGTACTTC.